The T cell receptor beta chain described here comes from a study of post-analysis software for immune sequencing data. Study results and limitations: In multiple sclerosis, normalized Chao1 diversity was significantly below that of controls. Patients used about 5 TRBV segments, including TRBV5-6, TRBV5-1 and TRBV20-1, more often than controls.

The library was made from cDNA and included unique molecular identifiers. Each CDR3 protein is one row after TCRdb ran MiXCR on the PCR reads. The profile shows about 620,000 distinct CDR3 sequences, 44% of them singletons. Note on this clonotype: Its target is not known. The junction shows a germline mismatch at one end, possibly a read error.

The length of the CDR3 is 16 residues. Per germline, CDR1 MRHNA and CDR2 SNTAGT. Sequencing used blood. This chain joins TRBV6-4 and TRBJ2-5, with 7 positions matching TRBD2. The receptor was isolated from a girl aged 10-17 years with multiple sclerosis. The CDR3 DNA reads as TGTGTCAGCAGTGAAGGCGGCGGGGGTTACCAAGAGACCCAGTACTTC. It is translated as CVSSEGGGGYQETQYF.